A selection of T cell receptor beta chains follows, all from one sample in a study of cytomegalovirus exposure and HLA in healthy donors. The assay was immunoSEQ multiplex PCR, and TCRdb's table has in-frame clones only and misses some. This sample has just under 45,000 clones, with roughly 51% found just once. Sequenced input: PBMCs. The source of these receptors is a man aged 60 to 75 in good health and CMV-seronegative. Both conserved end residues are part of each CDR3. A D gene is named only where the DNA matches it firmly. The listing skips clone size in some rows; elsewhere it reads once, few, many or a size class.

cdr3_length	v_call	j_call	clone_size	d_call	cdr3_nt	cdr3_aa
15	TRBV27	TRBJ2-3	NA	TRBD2	TGTGCCAGCAGTTTTACTAGCGGGACAGCAGATACGCAGTATTTT	CASSFTSGTADTQYF
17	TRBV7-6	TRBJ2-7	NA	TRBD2	TGTGCCAGCAGCTTAGCGGGAGGGTCCTTAGGAGGCCACGAGCAGTACTTC	CASSLAGGSLGGHEQYF
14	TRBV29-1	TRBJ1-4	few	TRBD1	TGCAGCGTTTCGGGCGGAGACAGGGTTGAAAAACTGTTTTTT	CSVSGGDRVEKLFF
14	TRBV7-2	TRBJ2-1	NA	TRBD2	TGTGCCAGCAGCTTCACTAGCGCGGGTAATGAGCAGTTCTTC	CASSFTSAGNEQFF
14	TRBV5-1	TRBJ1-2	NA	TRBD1	TGCGCCAGCAGCTTGGGACAGGGCAACTATGGCTACACCTTC	CASSLGQGNYGYTF
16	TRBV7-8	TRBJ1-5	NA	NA	TGTGCCAGCAGCAGCTGGCCCGACAGACGCAATCAGCCCCAGCATTTT	CASSSWPDRRNQPQHF
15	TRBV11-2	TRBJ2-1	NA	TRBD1	TGTGCCAGCAGCCCGCCCGGGACAGGGGTGAATGAGCAGTTCTTC	CASSPPGTGVNEQFF
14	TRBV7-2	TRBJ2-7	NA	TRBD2	TGTGCCAGCAGCCGGCCGGGGAGGGCCTACGAGCAGTACTTC	CASSRPGRAYEQYF
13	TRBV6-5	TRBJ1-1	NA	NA	TGTGCCAGCAGTTTGTCCGAGGACACTGAAGCTTTCTTT	CASSLSEDTEAFF
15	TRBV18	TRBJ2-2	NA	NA	TGTGCCAGCTCACCATCCCAGGCCTCGGCCGGGGAGCTGTTTTTT	CASSPSQASAGELFF
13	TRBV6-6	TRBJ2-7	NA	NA	TGTGCCAGCAGTTACTCGGGAGTACAAGAGCAGTACTTC	CASSYSGVQEQYF
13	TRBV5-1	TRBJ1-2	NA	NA	TGCGCCAGCAGCTTGGACCGGTTCGATGGCTACACCTTC	CASSLDRFDGYTF
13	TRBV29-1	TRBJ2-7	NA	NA	TGCAGCGTTGAGGGGCAGGGTGGCTACGAGCAGTACTTC	CSVEGQGGYEQYF
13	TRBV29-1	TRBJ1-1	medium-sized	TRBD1	TGCAGCGCTTCTAGACAGGGTCGAACTGAAGCTTTCTTT	CSASRQGRTEAFF
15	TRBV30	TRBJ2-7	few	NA	TGTGCCTGGAGTGTACGCGGCAGGGACTCCTACGAGCAGTACTTC	CAWSVRGRDSYEQYF
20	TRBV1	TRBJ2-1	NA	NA	TGCACCAGCAGCCAAGATCGATGGGGGACTAGCGGGAGGTCGGGCAATGAGCAGTTCTTC	CTSSQDRWGTSGRSGNEQFF
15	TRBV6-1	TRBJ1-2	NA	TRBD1	TGTGCCAGCAGTGAAGGGGGGACAGGGTTATATGGCTACACCTTC	CASSEGGTGLYGYTF
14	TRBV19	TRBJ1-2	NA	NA	TGTGCCAGTAGAGCACAGGGAACGCAAGGTGGCTACACCTTC	CASRAQGTQGGYTF
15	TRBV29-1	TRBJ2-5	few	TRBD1	TGCAGCGTTGAAGGCCCCGGGACAGGGGAAGAGACCCAGTACTTC	CSVEGPGTGEETQYF
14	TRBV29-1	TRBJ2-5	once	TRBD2	TGCAGCGTTCGGACTAGCGGGCCATCAAAGACCCAGTACTTC	CSVRTSGPSKTQYF
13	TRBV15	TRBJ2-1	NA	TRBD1	TGTGCCACCAGCTTCGGGACAGGGGGCTGGCAGTTCTTC	CATSFGTGGWQFF
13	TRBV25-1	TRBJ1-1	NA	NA	TGTGCCAGCAGTGAACAGTCGAACACTGAAGCTTTCTTT	CASSEQSNTEAFF
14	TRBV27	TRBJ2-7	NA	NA	TGTGCCAGCAGTTCCTACGGGACTTCCTACGAGCAGTACTTC	CASSSYGTSYEQYF
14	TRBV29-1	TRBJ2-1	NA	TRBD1	TGCAGCGCCCACCGGGACAGGGGGTACAATGAGCAGTTCTTC	CSAHRDRGYNEQFF
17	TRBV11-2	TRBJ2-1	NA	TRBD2	TGTGCCAGCAGATCCATCGGGAGGAGGGAGGGGAAAAATGAGCAGTTCTTC	CASRSIGRREGKNEQFF
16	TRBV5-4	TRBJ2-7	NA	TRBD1	TGTGCCAGCAGCTTGGCCAGAGACAGGGGAGGCCACGAGCAGTACTTC	CASSLARDRGGHEQYF
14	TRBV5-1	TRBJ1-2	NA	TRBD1	TGCGCCAGCAGCCAAACCGGGACAGCCTATGGCTACACCTTC	CASSQTGTAYGYTF
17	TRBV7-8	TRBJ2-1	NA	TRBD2	TGTGCCAGCAGTGGGGGGTCTGGGGGTTTAGCGGGAGGGAGGCAGTTCTTC	CASSGGSGGLAGGRQFF
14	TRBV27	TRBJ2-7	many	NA	TGTGCCAGCAAACAGATAGGGACTGTTTACGAGCAGTACTTC	CASKQIGTVYEQYF
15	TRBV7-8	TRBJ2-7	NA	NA	TGTGCCAGCAGCTTAGGAGCAGGGGTAACCCACGAGCAGTACTTC	CASSLGAGVTHEQYF
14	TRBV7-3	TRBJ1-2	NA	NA	TGTGCCAGCAGCTTGACAGCGTCTAACTATGGCTACACCTTC	CASSLTASNYGYTF
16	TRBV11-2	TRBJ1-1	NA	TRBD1	TGTGCCAGCAGCCAACCGGGACAGGAGATCGGCACTGAAGCTTTCTTT	CASSQPGQEIGTEAFF
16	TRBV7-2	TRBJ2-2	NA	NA	TGTGCCAGCAGCTCGCGGGAAAGGCGCAACACCGGGGAGCTGTTTTTT	CASSSRERRNTGELFF
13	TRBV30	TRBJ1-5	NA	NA	TGTGCCTGGAGTTTGGAGGGAGGGCAGCCCCAGCATTTT	CAWSLEGGQPQHF
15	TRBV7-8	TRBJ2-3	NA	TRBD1	TGTGCCAGCAGCTCGAGCAGGGGGTGGACAGATACGCAGTATTTT	CASSSSRGWTDTQYF
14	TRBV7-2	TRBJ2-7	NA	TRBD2	TGTGCCAGCAGCCCTCAACTAGCGGGAGGGGAGCAGTACTTC	CASSPQLAGGEQYF
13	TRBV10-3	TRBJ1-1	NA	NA	TGTGCCATCAGGCAGGGGATTAGCACTGAAGCTTTCTTT	CAIRQGISTEAFF
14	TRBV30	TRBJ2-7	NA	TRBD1	TGTGCCTGGAGTGTAAGACAGGGTGCGATGGAGCAGTACTTC	CAWSVRQGAMEQYF
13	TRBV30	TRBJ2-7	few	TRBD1	TGTGCCTGGACCGGGACAGGGACCAGCGAGCAGTACTTC	CAWTGTGTSEQYF
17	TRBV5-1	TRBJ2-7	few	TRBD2	TGCGCCAGCAGCTTGGGGCGAGCGGGAGGCACCTCCTACGAGCAGTACTTC	CASSLGRAGGTSYEQYF
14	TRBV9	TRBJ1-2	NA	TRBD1	TGTGCCAGCAGCGTCAGCAGGGGGTCCTATGGCTACACCTTC	CASSVSRGSYGYTF
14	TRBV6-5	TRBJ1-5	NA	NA	TGTGCCAGCAGTTACTCAGAGGGATACCAGCCCCAGCATTTT	CASSYSEGYQPQHF
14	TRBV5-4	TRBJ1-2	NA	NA	TGTGCCAGCGGGAGGGACGGAGATCTCTATGGCTACACCTTC	CASGRDGDLYGYTF
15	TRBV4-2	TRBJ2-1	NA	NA	TGTGCCAGCAGCCAAGCACAGGGATCCTACAATGAGCAGTTCTTC	CASSQAQGSYNEQFF
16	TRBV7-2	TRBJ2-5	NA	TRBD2	TGTGCCAGCAGCCTTAACGGCGGGAGAATTGGAGAGACCCAGTACTTC	CASSLNGGRIGETQYF
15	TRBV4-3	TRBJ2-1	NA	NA	TGCGCCAGCAGCCAAGACAGATTCAACTACAATGAGCAGTTCTTC	CASSQDRFNYNEQFF
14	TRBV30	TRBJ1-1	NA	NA	TGTGCCTTAAATCCGGGACATATGAACACTGAAGCTTTCTTT	CALNPGHMNTEAFF
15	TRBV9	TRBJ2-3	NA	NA	TGTGCCAGCAGCCCCCGGGACTCCAGTCGAGATACGCAGTATTTT	CASSPRDSSRDTQYF
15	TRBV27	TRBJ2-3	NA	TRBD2	TGTGCCAGCAGTCTCAGGACTAGCGGGAGTGGTACGCAGTATTTT	CASSLRTSGSGTQYF